This entry lists 30 T cell receptor beta chains sequenced from one sample in a study of regulatory T cells in long-lasting Graves disease. Specified time point: newly diagnosed GD, antithyroid drugs for less than 3 months. Preparation of the TCR library used RNA extracted from PBMCs. iRepertoire HTBI primers and Arm-PCR of CDR3 regions built TCR beta libraries. TCRdb analysed the multiplex PCR reads with MiXCR anew, one entry per CDR3 protein. This table holds roughly 440,000 distinct CDR3 sequences, roughly 15% found once. The data were also submitted as part of a second study, on T cells in Graves' hyperthyroidism and ophthalmopathy.

The sequenced sample was peripheral blood mononuclear cells (PBMCs), obtained at new diagnosis, from a patient treated with antithyroid drugs. Every receptor here comes from a woman aged 18-35 years with Graves disease.

The rearrangement uses TRBV4-2 and TRBJ2-1; D remains unclear. Germline V lookup: CDR1 LGHNA, CDR2 YNFKEQ. This CDR3 spans 15 amino acids. The V gene lost 0 bases and the J gene lost 3 bases, with 9 bases spanning the gap. Written as DNA, the CDR3 is TGTGCCAGCAGCCAAGACAGACTCAACTACAATGAGCAGTTCTTC. The encoded protein is CASSQDRLNYNEQFF.

V usage is TRBV13 and J usage is TRBJ2-6; no firm D call. The CDR3 is made up of 13 amino acids. The V gene's germline CDR1 is PRHDT and CDR2 FYEKMQ (reference sequence). V lost 3 bases, J lost 4 bases, and 4 bases lay in between. CDR3 sequence (DNA): TGTGCCAGCAGCTTTTTAGGGGCCAACGTCCTGACTTTC. Translating it yields CASSFLGANVLTF.

Many counts were recorded for this clonotype. The V gene is TRBV28, the J gene TRBJ1-1, with D possibly matching TRBD1 (5 bases). V lost 3 bases and J 5 bases, leaving 13 bases between the germline ends. This CDR3 is built from 14 residues. The germline CDR1 and CDR2 sequences are MDHEN and SYDVKM. In DNA, the CDR3 is TGTGCCAGCAGTTTTTGGGGCAGACAAACTGAAGCTTTCTTT. As protein: CASSFWGRQTEAFF.

This clonotype has a count of ten or more. This chain joins TRBV11-2 and TRBJ2-7; maybe TRBD2 (6 bases). Trimming stripped 5 bases from V and 1 base from J, with 9 bases between. Germline V gives CDR1 SGHAT, CDR2 FQNNGV. The CDR3 consists of 13 residues. This chain's CDR3 is CASSRDWSYEQYF. As DNA, the CDR3 is TGTGCCAGCAGCCGGGACTGGTCCTACGAGCAGTACTTC.

As concerns this clonotype: This may be a read error: a much more frequent sequence differs by one nucleotide. The chain employs TRBV6-1 and TRBJ1-2; D might be TRBD1 (5 bases). CDR3 length equals 12 residues. The germline V gene encodes CDR1 MNHNS and CDR2 SASEGT. The CDR3 reads CVSGRQGYGYTF. The CDR3 region has the DNA TGTGTCAGCGGGAGGCAGGGCTATGGCTACACCTTC.

This clonotype was detected many times. The rearrangement uses TRBV27 and TRBJ2-3; D is undetermined. Germline-derived CDR1 and CDR2 are MNHEY and SMNVEV (reference sequence). This CDR3 spans 13 amino acids. V lost 11 bases and J lost 2, with 14 bases in between. The CDR3 loop is CAAKERNTDTQYF. CDR3 bases: TGTGCCGCCAAGGAGAGGAACACAGATACGCAGTATTTT.

This clonotype was seen more than once but under ten times. The chain has TRBV12-3 or TRBV12-4 and TRBJ2-1; 13 bases fit TRBD2. CDR3 size: 16 residues. V dropped 3 bases and J dropped 7; count of bases not matched to a gene: 6. CDR3 protein: CASSFRGLAGLNEQFF. In nucleotides, the CDR3 is TGTGCCAGCAGTTTTAGGGGACTAGCGGGATTGAATGAGCAGTTCTTC.

This clonotype was observed many times. The chain has TRBV3-1 and TRBJ1-2; 8 nucleotides agree with TRBD1. J gave up 6 bases and V 3 bases, and 3 bases lay outside the gene matches. Per germline, CDR1 LGHDT and CDR2 YNNKEL (reference sequence). CDR3 size: 13 residues. The CDR3 is CASSHQGANGYTF. CDR3 bases: TGTGCCAGCAGCCATCAGGGGGCAAATGGCTACACCTTC.

This clonotype was counted a few times. The chain is built from TRBV12-3 or TRBV12-4 and TRBJ2-1; D not certain. The CDR3 is 15 amino acids. Trimming took 2 bases from V and 10 from J, leaving 18 bases between them. The CDR3 here is CASSLRSRRFGEQFF. The CDR3 nucleotides are TGTGCCAGCAGTTTAAGGAGCCGGAGATTCGGGGAGCAGTTCTTC.

This clonotype was seen only a few times. The rearrangement joins TRBV20-1 to TRBJ2-1; D perhaps matches TRBD2 (7 bases). CDR3 length equals 12 residues. Germline CDR1 and CDR2: DFQATT and SNEGSKA (reference sequence). Trimming cost V 3 bases and J 15 bases, with 18 bases left between them. CDR3 in amino acids: CSASSLQGGVFF. The CDR3 coding sequence is TGCAGTGCTAGTTCCCTACAGGGAGGGGTGTTCTTC.

This clonotype has ten or more counts. The rearrangement links TRBV29-1 to TRBJ2-7; 8 bases fit TRBD2. The CDR3 contains 12 residues. Trimming at V came to 7 bases and at J to 7 bases, leaving 9 bases not matched to a gene. Germline values: CDR1 SQVTM, CDR2 ANQGSEA. This CDR3 is CSAAQAGDEQYF. The CDR3 bases are TGCAGCGCTGCACAAGCGGGAGATGAGCAGTACTTC.

This clonotype was detected many times. The chain carries TRBV28 and TRBJ1-1, with D possibly being TRBD1 (5 bases). The CDR3 runs 15 residues. Germline V CDR1 and CDR2: MDHEN, SYDVKM. V shed 7 bases and J shed 1 base, with 16 bases lying between them. The CDR3 sequence: CASTSKVGGNTEAFF. The CDR3 DNA reads TGTGCCAGCACCTCGAAGGTCGGGGGGAACACTGAAGCTTTCTTT.

The chain has TRBV20-1 and TRBJ2-2, with a tentative D call TRBD1 (6 bases). The germline V gene encodes CDR1 DFQATT and CDR2 SNEGSKA (reference sequence). V was cut by 3 bases and J by 3 bases, with 11 bases left in between. This CDR3 region has 14 residues. CDR3 region: CSASRTEYTGELFF. The CDR3 nucleotides read TGCAGTGCTAGCCGGACAGAGTACACCGGGGAGCTGTTTTTT.

This clonotype showed up many times. The genes are TRBV28 and TRBJ1-2; no clear D. Between the trimmed V and J ends, which lost 6 bases and 2 bases, there was a span of 19 bases. The CDR3 is 16 residues long. The germline CDR1 and CDR2 sequences are MDHEN and SYDVKM. CDR3 nucleotide sequence: TGTGCCAGCAGATCCCCTCACAGTGGATTAAACTATGGCTACACCTTC. It specifies CASRSPHSGLNYGYTF.

For this clonotype: A much larger clone lies a single base off, so this may be a read error. The CDR3 bases are TGTGCCAGCGGCTTTAGTATCACAGATACGCAGTATTTT. This encodes CASGFSITDTQYF. V is TRBV11-2 and J is TRBJ2-3; D remains ambiguous. Germline values: CDR1 SGHAT, CDR2 FQNNGV. The CDR3 runs to 13 residues. The variable domain in full, with the rest retrieved from reference TRBV11-2 and TRBJ2-3, is EAGVAQSPRYKIIEKRQSVAFWCNPISGHATLYWYQQILGQGPKLLIQFQNNGVVDDSQLPKDRFSAERLKGVDSTLKIQPAKLEDSAVYLCASGFSITDTQYFGPGTRLTVL.

The chain links TRBV4-3 to TRBJ1-2, with D possibly matching TRBD1 (5 bases). The V end lost 0 bases, the J end lost 3 bases, and 11 bases lay between the germline ends. The CDR3 spans 15 residues. Germline CDR1 reads LGHNA; CDR2 reads YSLEER. The CDR3 sequence is CASSQDRAVYYGYTF. As DNA, the CDR3 is TGCGCCAGCAGCCAAGACAGGGCGGTTTACTATGGCTACACCTTC.

The J gene is TRBJ2-7, the V gene TRBV4-1, with D unclear. CDR3 length equals 14 residues. Germline V lookup: CDR1 MGHRA, CDR2 YSYEKL. Trimming stripped 2 bases from V and 1 base from J, with 9 bases between. The CDR3 DNA follows: TGCGCCAGCAGCCAACCCGGACGGTCCTACGAGCAGTACTTC. This codes for CASSQPGRSYEQYF.

This clonotype was seen a few times. This chain links TRBV14 with TRBJ2-7, with TRBD2 matching over 7 bases. Germline V gives CDR1 SGHDN, CDR2 FVKESK. The CDR3 runs to 14 residues. Trimming removed 6 bases from V and 2 bases from J; junction bases left unmatched: 7. CDR3 protein: CASRRAGRAYEQYF. The DNA of the CDR3 is TGTGCCAGCAGGCGAGCGGGAAGGGCCTACGAGCAGTACTTC.

This clonotype was seen ten or more times. The chain carries TRBV30 and TRBJ1-5, with 8 bases that match TRBD1. The CDR3 has 14 residues. Trimming removed 5 bases from V and 3 bases from J; junction bases left unmatched: 6. CDR1 and CDR2 from the germline V gene are GTSNPN and SVGIG (reference sequence). CDR3 sequence: CAWGTGDNNQPQHF. CDR3 DNA: TGTGCCTGGGGGACAGGTGATAACAATCAGCCCCAGCATTTT.

Note on this clonotype: This may stem from a read error, because a much larger clone lies one nucleotide away. The chain carries TRBV5-6 and TRBJ2-7, with D possibly being TRBD2 (7 bases). This CDR3 spans 14 amino acids. Germline CDR1 SGHDT, CDR2 YYEEEE. With 2 bases removed from V and 7 bases from J, the gap between germline ends came to 16 bases. CDR3 in amino acids: CASSLGKGGYEQYF. DNA for the CDR3: TGTGCCAGCAGCTTAGGAAAGGGGGGGTATGAGCAGTACTTC.

As concerns this clonotype: Given a much more abundant clone one base away, this may be a read error. The DNA of the CDR3 is TGTGCCAGAAGCTCCCCTATCCCAAACGGGAACAATGAGCAGTTCTTC. Protein: CARSSPIPNGNNEQFF. The rearrangement uses TRBV7-2 and TRBJ2-1; a weak D match, TRBD2 (5 bases). The CDR3 has 16 amino acids. Germline CDR1 and CDR2: SGHTA and FQGNSA.

This clonotype has a count of ten or more. V usage is TRBV29-1 and J usage is TRBJ2-1; 7 bases map to TRBD1. The CDR3 loop spans 12 amino acids. With 7 bases clipped from V and 9 bases from J, the junction kept 9 bases outside the gene matches. In germline, CDR1 is SQVTM, CDR2 ANQGSEA. CDR3 in amino acids: CSGDRGGSEQFF. The CDR3 DNA is TGCAGCGGGGACAGAGGGGGCAGTGAGCAGTTCTTC.

The chain recombines TRBV4-2 with TRBJ1-3, with D maybe TRBD1 (6 bases). The CDR3 sequence is 20 residues long. V was pared by 2 bases and J by 0 bases, with 23 bases between. In germline, CDR1 is LGHNA, CDR2 YNFKEQ. The chain's CDR3 is CASSQLGGTTLSFSGNTIYF. The CDR3 DNA reads as TGTGCCAGCAGCCAACTGGGCGGGACAACGCTATCTTTCTCTGGAAACACCATATATTTT.

This clonotype occurred many times. The rearrangement links TRBV2 to TRBJ1-2, with D possibly being TRBD1 (6 bases). The germline CDR1 and CDR2 sequences are SNHLY and FYNNEI. With 6 bases removed from V and 3 bases from J, the gap between germline ends came to 14 bases. The CDR3 contains 14 residues. In DNA, the CDR3 is TGTGCCAGCAGCGGTACAGGGATGGACTATGGCTACACCTTC. Residues: CASSGTGMDYGYTF.

With respect to this clonotype: This sequence is one base from a far larger clone and is likely a read error. The rearrangement uses TRBV28 and TRBJ2-5; TRBD2 aligns across 9 bases. V shed 4 bases, J shed 11 bases, and the junction held 17 bases outside the gene matches. Germline V gene data show CDR1 as MDHEN and CDR2 as SYDVKM. This CDR3 contains 16 residues. CDR3 amino acids: CASSSLAGVAPNEQYF. Here the CDR3 DNA reads TGTGCCAGCAGTTCCTTAGCGGGAGTCGCTCCCAATGAGCAGTACTTC.

Worth noting for this clonotype: A clone one base away is much larger, so this may be a read error. The chain carries TRBV6-2 or TRBV6-3 and TRBJ2-1; the D is unclear. The CDR3 consists of 13 residues. V was shortened by 5 bases and J by 8 bases, with 13 bases between the two germline ends. The germline CDR1 and CDR2 sequences are MNHEY and SVGEGT. CDR3 sequence reads: CASSGLVIYEQFF. The CDR3 coding sequence is TGTGCCAGCAGTGGCCTCGTTATCTATGAGCAGTTCTTC.

The J gene is TRBJ1-2, the V gene TRBV24-1, with D uncertain. The germline V and J ends were trimmed by 1 base and 5 bases, with 22 bases remaining between them. CDR3 length: 18 amino acids. The germline gives CDR1 KGHDR, CDR2 SFDVKD. For the CDR3, the DNA is TGTGCCACCAGTGATTTATATACGCTGCCTCCTTTACCTTATGGCTACACCTTC. Protein: CATSDLYTLPPLPYGYTF.

This clonotype was observed many times. The chain is built from TRBV27 and TRBJ2-1; D remains ambiguous. Trimming left V 6 bases short and J 0 bases short, with 18 bases between. Germline V gene lookup returns CDR1 MNHEY and CDR2 SMNVEV (reference sequence). The CDR3 extends over 17 amino acids. DNA for the CDR3: TGTGCCAGCAGCCGAAATTTGGGTGGATTCTCCTACAATGAGCAGTTCTTC. This gives the protein CASSRNLGGFSYNEQFF.

This clonotype appeared many times. The J gene is TRBJ1-5, the V gene TRBV2, with D possibly matching TRBD1 (6 bases). CDR1 SNHLY and CDR2 FYNNEI come from the germline V gene. The CDR3 is 14 amino acids. V lost 4 bases and J 6 bases, leaving 13 bases between the germline ends. The CDR3 loop reads CASSGVRGSQPQHF. CDR3 bases: TGTGCCAGCAGTGGGGTCAGGGGAAGTCAGCCCCAGCATTTT.

Many counts were recorded for this clonotype. The rearrangement links TRBV28 to TRBJ1-5, with D perhaps TRBD1 (5 bases). CDR3 length equals 18 residues. V lost 6 bases to trimming and J lost 0 bases, with 21 bases between them. CDR1 MDHEN and CDR2 SYDVKM come from the germline V gene. CDR3 DNA sequence: TGTGCCAGCAGGAGGGTGACAGCTAACGGGTATAGCAATCAGCCCCAGCATTTT. Its translation: CASRRVTANGYSNQPQHF.